This TCR beta chain appears in the sequencing data of a study of pediatric ulcerative colitis. Study outcomes and limitations: Substantially fewer templates came from a couple of patients' blood samples. Blood-rectal clonal overlap within each person was significantly higher in ulcerative colitis patients than controls.

During colonoscopy, one to two rectal pinch biopsies were collected. Method: immunoSEQ multiplex PCR; TCRdb's copy keeps in-frame clones and lacks some. The sample records some 10,000 clones, 75% to 85% being singletons. As regards this clone: Its cognate antigen is unknown.

This receptor was obtained from a girl under 18 who was a control in a study of pediatric ulcerative colitis. Sequenced sample: gut tissue.

The DNA of the CDR3 is TGTGCCAGCAGTGAGGAACTAGCGGGCAGCTCTGGGGCCAACGTCCTGACTTTC. Translating it yields CASSEELAGSSGANVLTF. The genes are TRBV6-4 and TRBJ2-6; 9 nucleotides match TRBD2. V lost 3 bases and J lost 0; bases outside the gene matches: 6. This CDR3 comprises 18 residues. CDR1 is MRHNA and CDR2 is SNTAGT in the germline V gene.